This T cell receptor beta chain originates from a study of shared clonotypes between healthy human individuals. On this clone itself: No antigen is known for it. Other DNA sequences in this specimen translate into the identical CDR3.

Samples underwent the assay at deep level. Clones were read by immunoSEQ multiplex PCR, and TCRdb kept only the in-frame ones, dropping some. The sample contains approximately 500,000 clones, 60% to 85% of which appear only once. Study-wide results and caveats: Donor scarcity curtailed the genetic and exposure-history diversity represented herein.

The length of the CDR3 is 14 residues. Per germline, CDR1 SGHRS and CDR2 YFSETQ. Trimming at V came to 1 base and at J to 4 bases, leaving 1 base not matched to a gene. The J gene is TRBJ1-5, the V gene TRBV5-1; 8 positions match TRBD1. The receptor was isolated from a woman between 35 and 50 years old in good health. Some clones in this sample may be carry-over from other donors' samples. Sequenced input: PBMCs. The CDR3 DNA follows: TGCGCCAGCAGCTTGACAGGGGGGAATCAGCCCCAGCATTTT. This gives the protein CASSLTGGNQPQHF.